This T cell receptor (beta chain) appears in the sequencing data of a study of T cells after yellow fever vaccination. V gave up 4 bases and J gave up 5 bases, with 17 bases separating them. In germline, CDR1 is MNHEY, CDR2 SVGEGT. CDR3 length: 15 amino acids. TCR cDNA, made by 5'RACE template switching, carried an added universal primer site and UMIs. MiXCR, applied by TCRdb to the 5' RACE reads, yields one record per CDR3 protein. The repertoire consists of approximately 610,000 distinct CDR3 sequences, with around 16% occurring once and the leading ten covering 15% to 20%. The sample was PBMCs, taken more than 4 days after the first yellow fever vaccination. The chain uses TRBV6-2 or TRBV6-3 and TRBJ2-5; tentatively, D is TRBD2 (6 bases). The sequence derives from a man younger than 30 who received the YFV17D yellow fever vaccine. CDR3: CASSSWAGSRETQYF. CDR3 DNA sequence: TGTGCCAGCAGTTCTTGGGCGGGGTCCAGGGAGACCCAGTACTTC.